The clone carrying this TCR beta chain was seen a single time. The sample comes from a study of neoadjuvant anti-PD-1 for oral cavity cancer. Study background: Before surgery, most patients got three to four biweekly 3 mg/kg nivolumab doses.

CDR1 and CDR2 (germline): LNHDA, SQIVND (reference sequence). The CDR3 is 16 amino acids. With 4 bases removed from V and 0 bases from J, the gap between germline ends came to 12 bases. Regarding time point: after neoadjuvant nivolumab, at surgical resection. These oral cavity squamous cell carcinomas were HPV-negative and locally advanced. Produced via immunoSEQ multiplex PCR; TCRdb's table is partial and in-frame only. The top ten hold less than 3.5% of the sample, which has about 14,000 clones, about three quarters seen once. The TCR was taken from a person aged 35 to 85 with oral cavity squamous cell carcinoma. Material: PBMCs, obtained after nivolumab (anti-PD-1) treatment. The chain links TRBV19 to TRBJ1-4; no clear D. The CDR3 here is CASSSPRSATNEKLFF. CDR3 DNA: TGTGCCAGTAGTAGCCCCAGGAGCGCAACTAATGAAAAACTGTTTTTT.